Detailed here is one T cell receptor beta chain. The antigen is not known. Genomic DNA came from frozen unsorted single-cell suspensions. The data are from a study of immune cell composition in non-small cell lung cancer. Libraries were prepared by immunoSEQ multiplex PCR; TCRdb keeps only in-frame clonotypes and omits some of them. The sample shows approximately 3,800 clones, around 70% of them seen only once. This CDR3 comprises 16 residues. Germline V gene data show CDR1 as LGHNA and CDR2 as YNFKEQ. Losses at the gene ends were 6 bases for V and 5 bases for J; bases not matched to a gene: 13. Notes on the study in general: Tumour-reactive clones were not shown to match dominant in vivo tumour clones. No significant correlation existed between pack-years smoked and tumour clonality. Top 10 clone scores and clonality were higher in squamous than adenocarcinoma.

This sequence originates from a human donor with non-small cell lung cancer. Sequencing input: lung tumor tissue. The chain recombines TRBV4-2 with TRBJ2-3; 8 positions agree with TRBD2. Here the CDR3 DNA reads TGTGCCAGCAGATCCGAAGACCGGGCGGGAGGAGATACGCAGTATTTT. Translated: CASRSEDRAGGDTQYF.